This TCR beta chain is from a study of low-dose radiotherapy and immunotherapy resistance in tumors. The overall study: The 200 mg/m2 dose of intravenous cyclophosphamide was given every two weeks, one day before radiation and immunotherapy. Aspirin was taken orally by patients at 300 mg daily for four cycles from cycle 1 day 1.

This clonotype was found many times. Priming of first-strand cDNA relied on TRAV- and TRBV-specific primers (covering alpha and beta chains). Amplification of TCRs used a constant-region primer and V-primer adapter for around 19 PCR cycles. TCRdb analysed the reads with MiXCR anew, one entry per CDR3 protein. The sample holds fewer than 50,000 distinct CDR3 sequences, about 25% seen once. The J segment lost 8 bases and the V segment lost 7 bases, leaving 16 bases of the junction unmatched. The CDR3 is made up of 16 amino acids. Per the germline V gene, CDR1 is MDHEN and CDR2 is SYDVKM. The time point was: after trial treatment. As to treatment: LDRT plus nivolumab, ipilimumab, low-dose cyclophosphamide and aspirin (RACIN trial).

The gene calls are TRBV28 and TRBJ1-4; 7 nucleotides line up with TRBD1. The sequence was collected from a male donor with prostate cancer. The specimen comprised PBMCs, sampled after low-dose radiotherapy plus immunotherapy. CDR3 nucleotides: TGTGCCAGCACCCCGGGAGGGGGCGCAGTGGCGGAAAAACTGTTTTTT. Its protein is CASTPGGGAVAEKLFF.